This entry lists 32 T cell receptor beta chains sequenced from one sample in a study of control samples from healthy donors and cancer patients. TCRdb's table, derived via immunoSEQ multiplex PCR, lists solely in-frame clones and lacks some. Its clone listing holds roughly 200,000 clones. The material sequenced was blood. The source is a woman between 25 and 40 years old in good health.

The chain has TRBV28 and TRBJ1-5; D ambiguous. Germline V gene sequence: CDR1 MDHEN, CDR2 SYDVKM. The length of the CDR3 is 15 residues. Trimming took 7 bases from V and 3 from J, leaving 16 bases between them. DNA for the CDR3: TGTGCCAGCATCACCCCGGGGAGACCCAATCAGCCCCAGCATTTT. Its protein is CASITPGRPNQPQHF.

This rearrangement joins TRBV29-1 to TRBJ1-1, with 7 bases that match TRBD1. This CDR3 has 13 residues. Germline V gene sequence: CDR1 SQVTM, CDR2 ANQGSEA. V lost 3 bases, J lost 0 bases, and 1 base stayed unmatched. The CDR3 spells CSVDRGMNTEAFF. The CDR3 nucleotides are TGCAGCGTTGACAGGGGGATGAACACTGAAGCTTTCTTT.

This sequence joins TRBV15 and TRBJ2-7; no reliable D call. Trimming removed 4 bases from V and 0 bases from J, with 10 bases in between. Germline lookup yields CDR1 LNHNV and CDR2 YYDKDF (reference sequence). The CDR3 is made up of 14 amino acids. The CDR3 DNA reads as TGTGCCACCAGCATCGTGAGCAACTCCTACGAGCAGTACTTC. Its protein is CATSIVSNSYEQYF.

This chain links TRBV7-9 with TRBJ1-1, with 7 bases fitting TRBD1. The CDR3 totals 14 residues. Losses at the gene ends were 2 bases for V and 6 bases for J; bases not matched to a gene: 6. Germline V gene lookup returns CDR1 SEHNR and CDR2 FQNEAQ (reference sequence). The CDR3, as DNA: TGTGCCAGCAGCTTAACACCCACAGGGGCTGAAGCTTTCTTT. Amino acid sequence: CASSLTPTGAEAFF.

The rearrangement joins TRBV6-6 to TRBJ1-2; a possible D gene is TRBD1 (5 bases). Germline CDR1 reads MNHNY; CDR2 reads SVGAGI (reference sequence). The CDR3 totals 16 residues. The V gene lost 2 bases and the J gene lost 6 bases, with 19 bases spanning the gap. CDR3 protein: CASSYVVGPGKDGYTF. The CDR3, as DNA: TGTGCCAGCAGTTACGTGGTGGGGCCAGGGAAAGATGGCTACACCTTC.

The chain employs TRBV18 and TRBJ1-2; weak D call: TRBD1 (6 bases). Trimming pared 5 bases from V and 6 bases from J, leaving 13 bases between. This CDR3 has 13 residues. Germline assignment: CDR1 KGHSH and CDR2 LQKENI. CDR3 residues: CASSGQGKNGYTF. Here the CDR3 DNA reads TGTGCCAGCTCAGGGCAGGGGAAGAATGGCTACACCTTC.

The chain employs TRBV7-2 and TRBJ1-5; a weak D match, TRBD1 (5 bases). V was cut by 1 base and J by 4 bases, with 14 bases left in between. Germline V lookup: CDR1 SGHTA, CDR2 FQGNSA. The CDR3 runs to 16 residues. As DNA, the CDR3 is TGTGCCAGCAGCTTAGTTGGGGGTCAGGGAAATCAGCCCCAGCATTTT. Its translation: CASSLVGGQGNQPQHF.

The V call is TRBV12-5, the J call TRBJ2-1; D gene unclear. Germline V lookup: CDR1 LGHNT, CDR2 FRNRAP. This CDR3 region has 11 residues. V dropped 5 bases and J dropped 5 bases, with 4 bases sitting between them. Here the CDR3 DNA reads TGTGCTAGTGGTCCGGACAATGAGCAGTTCTTC. Protein product: CASGPDNEQFF.

This chain connects TRBV24-1 to TRBJ1-1; 11 bases map to TRBD1. Germline values: CDR1 KGHDR, CDR2 SFDVKD. The CDR3 runs to 15 residues. With V trimmed by 1 base and J by 4 bases, 1 base remained unmatched. In nucleotides, the CDR3 is TGTGCCACCAGTGATTTAGGGACAGGGGGCACTGAAGCTTTCTTT. Its protein is CATSDLGTGGTEAFF.

The rearrangement links TRBV28 to TRBJ1-4; maybe TRBD1 (5 bases). From germline, CDR1 is MDHEN and CDR2 SYDVKM. Between the trimmed V and J ends, which lost 5 bases and 3 bases, there was a span of 13 bases. The CDR3 has 15 residues. Written as DNA, the CDR3 is TGTGCCAGCAGTCTTGCACAGGAAGCTAATGAAAAACTGTTTTTT. It encodes CASSLAQEANEKLFF.

This chain uses TRBV27 with TRBJ2-3, with 9 bases matching TRBD2. The CDR3 is made up of 15 amino acids. Trimming at V came to 7 bases and at J to 2 bases, leaving 7 bases not matched to a gene. Looked up from germline, CDR1 is MNHEY and CDR2 is SMNVEV (reference sequence). This chain's CDR3 is CASTSLAGLTDTQYF. CDR3 in DNA: TGTGCCAGCACCTCTCTAGCGGGGCTCACAGATACGCAGTATTTT.

The genes are TRBV5-6 and TRBJ1-1, with TRBD1 matching over 7 bases. CDR3 length equals 13 residues. From germline, CDR1 is SGHDT and CDR2 YYEEEE. The junction had 7 bases not matched to a gene; V was cut back by 2 bases and J by 9 bases. The CDR3 sequence: CASSLGDSPQAFF. In DNA form, the CDR3 reads TGTGCCAGCAGCTTAGGGGACAGCCCCCAAGCTTTCTTT.

The gene calls are TRBV5-8 and TRBJ1-2; D ambiguous. Germline V CDR1 and CDR2: SGHTS, YDEGEE. V was trimmed by 4 bases and J by 8 bases, leaving 9 bases between them. The CDR3 consists of 11 residues. In DNA, the CDR3 is TGTGCCAGCAGCAAGACCCAGGGCTACACCTTC. It translates to CASSKTQGYTF.

The chain uses TRBV7-8 and TRBJ1-1; D call uncertain. The germline gives CDR1 SGHVS, CDR2 FQNEAQ. CDR3 length: 14 amino acids. Trimming removed 5 bases at V and 2 bases at J, with 12 bases between. Here the CDR3 reads CASSPPVRNTEAFF. As DNA, the CDR3 is TGTGCCAGCAGCCCCCCAGTTCGAAACACTGAAGCTTTCTTT.

The chain recombines TRBV19 with TRBJ1-5, with D perhaps matching TRBD1 (6 bases). V lost 5 bases and J lost 7, with 15 bases in between. Looked up from germline, CDR1 is LNHDA and CDR2 is SQIVND (reference sequence). This CDR3 has 14 residues. In nucleotides, the CDR3 is TGTGCCAGTAGTCGAATAGGGGGATACCAGCCCCAGCATTTT. Amino acid sequence: CASSRIGGYQPQHF. Together with reference TRBV19 and TRBJ1-5, the CDR3 gives the full variable domain: DGGITQSPKYLFRKEGQNVTLSCEQNLNHDAMYWYRQDPGQGLRLIYYSQIVNDFQKGDIAEGYSVSREKKESFPLTVTSAQKNPTAFYLCASSRIGGYQPQHFGDGTRLSIL.

This chain links TRBV28 with TRBJ1-4; the D gene is possibly TRBD1 (6 bases). The V end lost 1 base, the J end lost 3 bases, and 15 bases lay between the germline ends. The germline V gene has CDR1 MDHEN and CDR2 SYDVKM. This CDR3 spans 17 amino acids. In nucleotides, the CDR3 is TGTGCCAGCAGTTTATTCGGTAGGGGGGGCTCTAATGAAAAACTGTTTTTT. Protein: CASSLFGRGGSNEKLFF.

The chain is built from TRBV4-2 and TRBJ1-1; D gene uncertain. Per the germline V gene, CDR1 is LGHNA and CDR2 is YNFKEQ. CDR3 length: 10 residues. This CDR3 reads CAAGNTEAFF. The CDR3 DNA is TGTGCTGCTGGTAACACTGAAGCTTTCTTT.

CDR3 residues: CASSSRTSGGDEQYF. In DNA, the CDR3 is TGTGCCAGTAGTTCCCGGACTAGCGGGGGGGACGAGCAGTACTTC. The genes are TRBV19 and TRBJ2-7; 15 nucleotides line up with TRBD2. Germline loops: CDR1 LNHDA, CDR2 SQIVND (reference sequence). The ends lost 5 bases at V and 5 bases at J; junction bases unmatched: 4. The CDR3 length is 15 residues.

The chain recombines TRBV29-1 with TRBJ1-1; D ambiguous. V gave up 4 bases and J gave up 1 base, with 13 bases separating them. This CDR3 has 14 amino acids. Germline assignment: CDR1 SQVTM and CDR2 ANQGSEA. The CDR3, as DNA: TGCAGCGTTGCACCTCATCCGAAGAACACTGAAGCTTTCTTT. Translated: CSVAPHPKNTEAFF.

V and J are TRBV16 and TRBJ2-2; 9 bases are a match to TRBD2. V dropped 5 bases and J dropped 1; count of bases not matched to a gene: 8. CDR1 and CDR2 (germline): KGHSY, FQNENV. CDR3 length: 17 amino acids. The CDR3 region is CASSSLSGGRNTGELFF. The CDR3 DNA is TGTGCCAGCAGCTCCCTTAGCGGGGGCCGGAACACCGGGGAGCTGTTTTTT. The complete variable domain, with remaining parts taken from reference TRBV16 and TRBJ2-2, reads GEEVAQTPKHLVRGEGQKAKLYCAPIKGHSYVFWYQQVLKNEFKFLISFQNENVFDETGMPKERFSAKCLPNSPCSLEIQATKLEDSAVYFCASSSLSGGRNTGELFFGEGSRLTVL.

This sequence joins TRBV3-1 (or the pseudogene TRBV3-2) and TRBJ2-5; a possible D gene is TRBD2 (7 bases). The CDR3 is 15 residues long. Trimming took 1 base from V and 5 from J, leaving 14 bases between them. Germline lookup yields CDR1 LGHDT and CDR2 YNNKEL (reference sequence). Here the CDR3 reads CASSQGWGGPETQYF. CDR3 bases: TGTGCCAGCAGCCAAGGATGGGGGGGGCCCGAGACCCAGTACTTC.

The rearrangement links TRBV11-3 to TRBJ1-1; D gene ambiguous. The CDR3 has 12 residues. Trimming cost V 5 bases and J 4 bases, with 8 bases left between them. Looked up from germline, CDR1 is SGHNT and CDR2 is YENEEA. The CDR3 DNA reads TGTGCCAGCAGCCCGTCGGGCACTGAAGCTTTCTTT. This translates into CASSPSGTEAFF.

This sequence joins TRBV28 and TRBJ1-5, with 7 bases that match TRBD1. The CDR3 length is 14 residues. Germline V lookup: CDR1 MDHEN, CDR2 SYDVKM. V was pared by 1 base and J by 7 bases, with 4 bases of the junction left unmatched. This CDR3 is CASSLLSGQQPQHF. The DNA of the CDR3 is TGTGCCAGCAGTTTATTGTCGGGACAGCAGCCCCAGCATTTT.

This chain connects TRBV19 to TRBJ1-5; TRBD1 is a possible D gene (5 bases). Trimming shortened V by 3 bases and J by 4 bases, and 13 bases separated the two germline ends. The CDR3 spans 15 residues. The V gene's germline CDR1 is LNHDA and CDR2 SQIVND (reference sequence). The chain's CDR3 is CASSIEGTENQPQHF. CDR3 DNA: TGTGCCAGTAGTATCGAGGGGACCGAAAATCAGCCCCAGCATTTT.

The chain carries TRBV6-5 and TRBJ1-3; no reliable D call. Germline V gives CDR1 MNHEY, CDR2 SVGAGI. The ends were cut back, 6 bases at V and 8 bases at J, with 14 bases in the middle. The length of the CDR3 is 13 residues. CDR3 bases: TGTGCCAGCAGCGACAAAAGAAGGGACACCATATATTTT. As protein: CASSDKRRDTIYF.

V is TRBV5-1 and J is TRBJ1-5; D gene uncertain. Germline V lookup: CDR1 SGHRS, CDR2 YFSETQ. V gave up 0 bases and J gave up 7 bases, with 11 bases separating them. The CDR3 contains 14 residues. The CDR3 region has the DNA TGCGCCAGCAGCTTGGTCGGGGAGGAGCAGCCCCAGCATTTT. It is translated as CASSLVGEEQPQHF.

The J gene is TRBJ2-7, the V gene TRBV5-1; D assignment may be TRBD1 or TRBD2 (6 bases each). The CDR3 is 13 residues long. V lost 8 bases and J 2 bases, leaving 14 bases between the germline ends. Germline assignment: CDR1 SGHRS and CDR2 YFSETQ. In nucleotides, the CDR3 is TGCGCCAGTTACAGGGAGGCGCCCTACGAGCAGTACTTC. It is translated as CASYREAPYEQYF. Full variable domain (rest looked up from reference TRBV5-1 and TRBJ2-7): KAGVTQTPRYLIKTRGQQVTLSCSPISGHRSVSWYQQTPGQGLQFLFEYFSETQRNKGNFPGRFSGRQFSNSRSEMNVSTLELGDSALYLCASYREAPYEQYFGPGTRLTVT.

The chain couples TRBV7-3 to TRBJ1-1, with TRBD1 as a possible D gene (5 bases). The CDR3 has 15 amino acids. V shed 5 bases and J shed 1 base, with 14 bases lying between them. CDR1 SGHTA and CDR2 FQGTGA come from the germline V gene. CDR3 nucleotides: TGTGCCAGCAGCATCTCCGGGACCGGGAACACTGAAGCTTTCTTT. Protein: CASSISGTGNTEAFF.

As concerns this clone: The sample holds other DNA sequences that translate to the same CDR3. V usage is TRBV29-1 and J usage is TRBJ2-3; tentatively, D is TRBD1 (5 bases). Germline V CDR1 and CDR2: SQVTM, ANQGSEA. The ends were cut back, 1 base at V and 3 bases at J, with 11 bases in the middle. The CDR3 covers 14 residues. The DNA for the CDR3 is TGCAGCGTTGAAGGGCAGGGATATACAGATACGCAGTATTTT. It yields the protein CSVEGQGYTDTQYF.

This sequence joins TRBV30 and TRBJ2-3; 9 nucleotides line up with TRBD2. The V gene end was trimmed by 0 bases and the J gene end by 3 bases; junction bases not matched to a gene: 7. CDR1 and CDR2 from the germline V gene are GTSNPN and SVGIG (reference sequence). There are 16 residues in the CDR3. As DNA, the CDR3 is TGTGCCTGGAGTGTATCCGGGACTAGCAGGACAGATACGCAGTATTTT. Its translation is CAWSVSGTSRTDTQYF.

V and J are TRBV9 and TRBJ1-1, with 7 bases lining up with TRBD1. CDR3 length equals 13 residues. After removal of 2 bases from V and 4 bases from J, the junction contained 2 bases not matched to a gene. The V gene's germline CDR1 is SGDLS and CDR2 YYNGEE. The CDR3 sequence is CASSVTGVTEAFF. In DNA, the CDR3 is TGTGCCAGCAGCGTCACAGGGGTCACTGAAGCTTTCTTT.

J is TRBJ1-6 and V is TRBV5-4; 11 positions match TRBD1. The CDR3 has 17 residues. The J segment lost 1 base and the V segment lost 3 bases, leaving 3 bases of the junction unmatched. Germline V gene data show CDR1 as SGHNT and CDR2 as YYREEE (reference sequence). The CDR3 sequence: CASSSDRGLSYNSPLHF. CDR3 DNA sequence: TGTGCCAGCAGCTCGGACAGGGGGCTGTCCTATAATTCACCCCTCCACTTT.